This T cell receptor beta chain was sequenced for a study of vaccination effects on CD4 cells after COVID-19. On the study more broadly: A median of 72 days separated the second dose and sampling.

Remarks on this clone: Its antigen remains unidentified.

With 2 bases clipped from V and 0 bases from J, the junction kept 13 bases outside the gene matches. The CDR3 has 19 residues. CDR1 is GTSNPN and CDR2 is SVGIG in the germline V gene (reference sequence). With the ViraFEST assay, the study expanded antigen-specific CD4+ T cells using viral peptide pools, then sequenced them. Subsequent to a culture period of under twelve days, CD4+ T cells were isolated. Participants received two doses of either the BNT162b2 or mRNA-1273 vaccine. TCRdb's table, derived via immunoSEQ multiplex PCR, lists solely in-frame clones and lacks some. The table records about 35,000 clones, around 80% of them present only once.

This chain uses TRBV30 with TRBJ1-4, with 9 nucleotides matching TRBD1. This receptor was identified in a human donor who received a COVID-19 vaccine. Some clones in this sample may be carry-over from other donors' samples. The material was CD4+ T cells from PBMCs cultured with HCoV-NL63 spike peptides, obtained after COVID-19 vaccination. In DNA form, the CDR3 reads TGTGCCTGGAGTATCAGCCGGACAGGGGCAGTTGCAACTAATGAAAAACTGTTTTTT. It yields the protein CAWSISRTGAVATNEKLFF.